This T cell receptor beta chain originates from a study of blood T cell repertoires in COVID-19. The protocol was immunoSEQ multiplex PCR, while the TCRdb copy is restricted to in-frame clones and leaves out a portion. This table has about 230,000 clones, roughly 80% appearing once. The CDR3 is made up of 13 amino acids. Germline values: CDR1 LNHDA, CDR2 SQIVND (reference sequence). V was pared by 6 bases and J by 12 bases, with 15 bases between. Sequencing was carried out using peripheral blood. This TCR was sampled from an older woman with active or convalescent COVID-19. The rearrangement joins TRBV19 to TRBJ1-6, with D possibly TRBD1 on 5 matching bases. The CDR3 region is CASRRGTLQPLHF. The CDR3 coding sequence is TGTGCCAGTAGACGCGGGACGTTACAACCCCTCCACTTT.